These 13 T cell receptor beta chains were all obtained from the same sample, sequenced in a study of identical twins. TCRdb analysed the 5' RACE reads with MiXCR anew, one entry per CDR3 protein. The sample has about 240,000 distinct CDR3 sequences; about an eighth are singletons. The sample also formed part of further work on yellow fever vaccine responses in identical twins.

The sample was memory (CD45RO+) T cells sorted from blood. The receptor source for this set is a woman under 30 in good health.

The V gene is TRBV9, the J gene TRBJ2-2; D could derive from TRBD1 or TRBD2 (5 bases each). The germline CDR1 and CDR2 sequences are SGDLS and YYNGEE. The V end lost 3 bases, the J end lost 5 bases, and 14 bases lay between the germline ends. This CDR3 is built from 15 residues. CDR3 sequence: CASSATLGGTGELFF. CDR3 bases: TGTGCCAGCAGCGCGACCCTTGGGGGAACCGGGGAGCTGTTTTTT.

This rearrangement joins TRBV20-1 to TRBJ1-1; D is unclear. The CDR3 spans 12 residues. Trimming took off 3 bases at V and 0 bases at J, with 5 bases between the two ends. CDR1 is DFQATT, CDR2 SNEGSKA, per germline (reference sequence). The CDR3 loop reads CSASTLNTEAFF. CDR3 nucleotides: TGCAGTGCTAGTACACTGAACACTGAAGCTTTCTTT.

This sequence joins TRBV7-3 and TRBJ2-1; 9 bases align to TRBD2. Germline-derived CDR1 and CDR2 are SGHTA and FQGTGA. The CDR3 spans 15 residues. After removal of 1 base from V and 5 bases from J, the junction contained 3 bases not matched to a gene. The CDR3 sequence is CASSLSSGGNNEQFF. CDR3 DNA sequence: TGTGCCAGCAGCTTAAGTAGCGGGGGCAACAATGAGCAGTTCTTC. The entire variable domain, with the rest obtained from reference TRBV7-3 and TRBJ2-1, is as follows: GAGVSQTPSNKVTEKGKYVELRCDPISGHTALYWYRQSLGQGPEFLIYFQGTGAADDSGLPNDRFFAVRPEGSVSTLKIQRTERGDSAVYLCASSLSSGGNNEQFFGPGTRLTVL.

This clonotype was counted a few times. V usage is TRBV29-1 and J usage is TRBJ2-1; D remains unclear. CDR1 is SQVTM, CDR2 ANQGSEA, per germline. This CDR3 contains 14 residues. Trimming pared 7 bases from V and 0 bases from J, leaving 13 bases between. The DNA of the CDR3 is TGCAGCGCCGGCCCTACCGGCTCCTACAATGAGCAGTTCTTC. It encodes CSAGPTGSYNEQFF.

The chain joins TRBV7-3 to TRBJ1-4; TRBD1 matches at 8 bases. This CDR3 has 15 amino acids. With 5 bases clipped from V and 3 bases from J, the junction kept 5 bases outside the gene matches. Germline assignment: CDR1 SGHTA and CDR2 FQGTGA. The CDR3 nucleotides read TGTGCCAGCAGCGCACAGGGGGGCCCTAATGAAAAACTGTTTTTT. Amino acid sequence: CASSAQGGPNEKLFF.

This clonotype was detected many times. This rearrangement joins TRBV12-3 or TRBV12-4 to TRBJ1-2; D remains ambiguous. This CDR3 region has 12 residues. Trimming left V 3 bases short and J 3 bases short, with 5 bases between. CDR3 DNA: TGTGCCAGCAGTTTCGGGGACTATGGCTACACCTTC. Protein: CASSFGDYGYTF.

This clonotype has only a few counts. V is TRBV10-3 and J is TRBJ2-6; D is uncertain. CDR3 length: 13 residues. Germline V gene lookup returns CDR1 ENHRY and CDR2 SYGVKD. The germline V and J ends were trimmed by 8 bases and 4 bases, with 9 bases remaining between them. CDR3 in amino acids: CAISRAGANVLTF. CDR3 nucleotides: TGTGCCATCTCTAGGGCCGGGGCCAACGTCCTGACTTTC.

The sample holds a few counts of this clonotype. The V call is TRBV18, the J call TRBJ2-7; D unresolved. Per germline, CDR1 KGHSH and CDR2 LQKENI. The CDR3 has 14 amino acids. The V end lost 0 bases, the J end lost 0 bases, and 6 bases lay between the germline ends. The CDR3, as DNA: TGTGCCAGCTCACCACCTGCAGCCTCCTACGAGCAGTACTTC. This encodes CASSPPAASYEQYF.

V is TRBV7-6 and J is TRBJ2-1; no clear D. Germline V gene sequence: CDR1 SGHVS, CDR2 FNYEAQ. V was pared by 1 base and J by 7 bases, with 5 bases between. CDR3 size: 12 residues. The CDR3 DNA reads TGTGCCAGCAGCTTAGTCGTTAATGAGCAGTTCTTC. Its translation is CASSLVVNEQFF.

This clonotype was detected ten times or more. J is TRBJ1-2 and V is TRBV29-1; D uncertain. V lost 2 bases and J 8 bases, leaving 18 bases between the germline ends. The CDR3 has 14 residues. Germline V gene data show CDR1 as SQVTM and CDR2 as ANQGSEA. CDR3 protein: CSVEMSGREGGYTF. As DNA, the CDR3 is TGCAGCGTTGAAATGAGCGGGAGGGAGGGCGGCTACACCTTC.

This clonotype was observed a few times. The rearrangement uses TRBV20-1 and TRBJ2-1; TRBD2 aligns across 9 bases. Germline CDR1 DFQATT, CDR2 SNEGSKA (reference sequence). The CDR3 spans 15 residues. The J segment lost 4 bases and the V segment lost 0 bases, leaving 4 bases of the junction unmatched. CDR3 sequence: CSARDWTSEYNEQFF. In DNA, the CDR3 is TGCAGTGCTAGAGATTGGACTAGCGAATACAATGAGCAGTTCTTC.

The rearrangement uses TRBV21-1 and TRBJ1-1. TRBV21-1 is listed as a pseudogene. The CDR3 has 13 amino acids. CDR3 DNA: TGTGCCAGCAGCGGGCAGAGCCCCACTGAAGCTTTCTTT. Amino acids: CASSGQSPTEAFF.

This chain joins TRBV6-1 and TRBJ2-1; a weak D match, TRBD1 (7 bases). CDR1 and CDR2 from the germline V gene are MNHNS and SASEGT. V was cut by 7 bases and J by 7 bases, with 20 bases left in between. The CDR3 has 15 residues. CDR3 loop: CASNRRDRPGNEQFF. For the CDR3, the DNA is TGTGCCAGCAACCGGCGGGACAGACCAGGGAATGAGCAGTTCTTC.